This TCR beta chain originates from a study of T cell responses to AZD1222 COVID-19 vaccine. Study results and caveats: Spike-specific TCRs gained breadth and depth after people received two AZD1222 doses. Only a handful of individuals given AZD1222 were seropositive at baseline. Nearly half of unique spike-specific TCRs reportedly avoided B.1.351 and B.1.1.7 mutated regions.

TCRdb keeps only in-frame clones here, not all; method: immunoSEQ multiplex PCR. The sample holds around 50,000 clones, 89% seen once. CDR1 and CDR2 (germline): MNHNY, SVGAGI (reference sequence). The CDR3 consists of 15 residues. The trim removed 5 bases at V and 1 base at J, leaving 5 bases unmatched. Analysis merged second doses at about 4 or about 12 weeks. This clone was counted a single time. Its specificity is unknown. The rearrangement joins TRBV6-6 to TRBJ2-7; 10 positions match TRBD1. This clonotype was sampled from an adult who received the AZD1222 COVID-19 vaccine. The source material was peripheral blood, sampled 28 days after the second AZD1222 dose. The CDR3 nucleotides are TGTGCCAGCAGTCGATCGGACAGGGGGTCCTACGAGCAGTACTTC. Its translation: CASSRSDRGSYEQYF.